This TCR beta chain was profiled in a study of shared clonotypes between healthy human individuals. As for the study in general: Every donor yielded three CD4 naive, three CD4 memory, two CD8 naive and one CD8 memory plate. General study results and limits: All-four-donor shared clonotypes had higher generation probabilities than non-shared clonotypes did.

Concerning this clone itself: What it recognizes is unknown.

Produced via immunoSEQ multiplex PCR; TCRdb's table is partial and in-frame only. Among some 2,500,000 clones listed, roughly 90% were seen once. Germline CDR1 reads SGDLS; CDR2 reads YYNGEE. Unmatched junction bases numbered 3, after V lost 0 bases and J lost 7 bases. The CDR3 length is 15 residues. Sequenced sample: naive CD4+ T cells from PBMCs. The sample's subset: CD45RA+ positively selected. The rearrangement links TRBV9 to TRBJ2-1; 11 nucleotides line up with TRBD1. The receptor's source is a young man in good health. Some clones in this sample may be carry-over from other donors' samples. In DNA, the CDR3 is TGTGCCAGCAGCGTAGGTGGACAGGGGGCGAATGAGCAGTTCTTC. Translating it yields CASSVGGQGANEQFF.